This T cell receptor beta chain was retrieved from a study of PD-L1 blockade in urothelial cancer. Study at large: About 90% of the roughly 29 patients comprised males who had bladder-origin urothelial cancer. At 3 weeks after treatment start (second dose) and again at 6 weeks, blood was analyzed. The median number of T cells present in blood samples was some 140,000. Overall study results and limits: Patients with below-median pretreatment blood clonality survived longer.

This sample's time point: pretreatment peripheral blood. Only in-frame clones appear in the TCRdb table, and some are missing; sequencing was by immunoSEQ multiplex PCR. Of around 100,000 clones listed, about nine tenths are singletons. For this clone: Antigen unknown.

CDR1 is ENHRY, CDR2 SYGVKD, per germline. V lost 5 bases, J lost 4 bases, and 15 bases lay in between. The CDR3 totals 15 residues. The V gene is TRBV10-3, the J gene TRBJ2-1; D remains ambiguous. The sequence was collected from a man in his fifties or sixties with urothelial cancer. Specimen: PBMCs, collected around atezolizumab (anti-PD-L1) treatment. The chain's CDR3 is CAISSQSTVYNEQFF. The CDR3 nucleotides are TGTGCCATCAGTTCACAGTCAACGGTATACAATGAGCAGTTCTTC.